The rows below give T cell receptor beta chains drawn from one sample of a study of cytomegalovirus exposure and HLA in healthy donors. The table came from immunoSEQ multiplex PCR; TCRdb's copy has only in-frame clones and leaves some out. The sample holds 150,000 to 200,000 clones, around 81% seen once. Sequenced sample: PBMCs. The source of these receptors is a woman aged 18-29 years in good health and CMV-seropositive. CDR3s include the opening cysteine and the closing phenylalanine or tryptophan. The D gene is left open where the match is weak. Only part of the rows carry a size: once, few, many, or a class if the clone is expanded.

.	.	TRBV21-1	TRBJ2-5	TGTGCCAGCAGCAAATTGCCCGGACAGGGGATGCAGGGGCAAGAGACCCAGTACTTC	CASSKLPGQGMQGQETQYF
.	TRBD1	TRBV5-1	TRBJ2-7	TGCGCCAGCAGCTGGACGGGACAGTTCTACGAGCAGTACTTC	CASSWTGQFYEQYF
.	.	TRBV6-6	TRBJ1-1	TGTGCCAGCAGTTACTCCTGGAGAAACACTGAAGCTTTCTTT	CASSYSWRNTEAFF
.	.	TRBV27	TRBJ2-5	TGTGCCAGCAGTGCAGGGCTGGGAGAGACCCAGTACTTC	CASSAGLGETQYF
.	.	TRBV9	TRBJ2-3	TGTGCCAGCAGCGTAGGAGCCGCTAGAACTACAGATACGCAGTATTTT	CASSVGAARTTDTQYF
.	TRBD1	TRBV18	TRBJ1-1	TGTGCCAGCTCACCGACAGGGGCCGTGGACACTGAAGCTTTCTTT	CASSPTGAVDTEAFF
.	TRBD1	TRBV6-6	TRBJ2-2	TGTGCCAGCAATGACAGGGGGCGAGGGACCGGGGAGCTGTTTTTT	CASNDRGRGTGELFF
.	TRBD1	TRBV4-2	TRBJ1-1	TGTGCCAGCAGCCAAGATTCTTGGGACAGGGGAGATAAAGCTTTCTTT	CASSQDSWDRGDKAFF
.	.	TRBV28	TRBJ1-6	TGTGCCAGCAGTACAGGGTTCGGTAATTCACCCCTCCACTTT	CASSTGFGNSPLHF
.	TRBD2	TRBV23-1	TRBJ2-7	TGCGCCAGCAGTCAATTTAATCGCCCGGGACTAGCGGTTGGCTACGAGCAGTACTTC	CASSQFNRPGLAVGYEQYF
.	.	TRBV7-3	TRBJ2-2	TGTGCCAGCAGCGCCCTAGGGGGGGACACCGGGGAGCTGTTTTTT	CASSALGGDTGELFF
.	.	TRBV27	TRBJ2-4	TGTGCCAGCAGTTTTGCGGGGGCCCAAAACATTCAGTACTTC	CASSFAGAQNIQYF
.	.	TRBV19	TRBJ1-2	TGTGCCAGTAGTATAGGACAGATCTACTATGGCTACACCTTC	CASSIGQIYYGYTF
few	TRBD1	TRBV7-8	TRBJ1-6	TGTGCCAGCAGCACGGGTCGGGGACAGGGGTTATATAATTCACCCCTCCACTTT	CASSTGRGQGLYNSPLHF
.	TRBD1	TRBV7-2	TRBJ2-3	TGTGCCAGCAGCTTAGTTGGGACAGGGGGGACAGATACGCAGTATTTT	CASSLVGTGGTDTQYF
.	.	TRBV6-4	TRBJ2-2	TGTGCCAGCAGACCAACTGGGGGGGCAGCCGGGGAGCTGTTTTTT	CASRPTGGAAGELFF
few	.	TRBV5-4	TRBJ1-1	TGTGCCAGCACCCCAGACACGAACACTGAAGCTTTCTTT	CASTPDTNTEAFF
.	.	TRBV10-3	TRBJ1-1	TGTGCCATCAGTGTGTGGGGGCGCTTCACTGAAGCTTTCTTT	CAISVWGRFTEAFF
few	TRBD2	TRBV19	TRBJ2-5	TGTGCCAGTAGTCTCTCAGCGGGGGGCACTGATGAGACCCAGTACTTC	CASSLSAGGTDETQYF
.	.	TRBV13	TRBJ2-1	TGTGCCAGCGGACAAACGACAGGGAGACTAGGCAATGAGCAGTTCTTC	CASGQTTGRLGNEQFF
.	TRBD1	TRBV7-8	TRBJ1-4	TGTGCCAGCAGCTTAAAAGTCCGGACAGGGAATGAAAAACTGTTTTTT	CASSLKVRTGNEKLFF
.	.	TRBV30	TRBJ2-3	TGTGCGAGCGCAGGGATTACAAATACGCAGTATTTT	CASAGITNTQYF
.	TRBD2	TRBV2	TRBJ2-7	TGTGCCAGCACCGGAGCGGGAGGGGGCGACGAGCAGTACTTC	CASTGAGGGDEQYF
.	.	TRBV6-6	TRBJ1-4	TGTGCCAGCACCCTCGAGGGAGGGATAGATGAAAAACTGTTTTTT	CASTLEGGIDEKLFF
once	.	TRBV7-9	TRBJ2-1	TGTGCCAGCAGCTCTTGGGGACTGACCCTAGACAATGAGCAGTTCTTC	CASSSWGLTLDNEQFF
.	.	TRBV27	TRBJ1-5	TGTGCCAGCAGTTACAGCCTCAATCAGCCCCAGCATTTT	CASSYSLNQPQHF
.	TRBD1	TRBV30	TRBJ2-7	TGTGCCTGGGGACCGGGACAGGGTGATTACGAGCAGTACTTC	CAWGPGQGDYEQYF
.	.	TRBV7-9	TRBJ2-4	TGTGCCAGCACTGGGCCCGAATTAGCCAAAAACATTCAGTACTTC	CASTGPELAKNIQYF
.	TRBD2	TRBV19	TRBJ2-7	TGTGCCAGTAGTATTGGGGGAGCGGGGAAAAACGAGCAGTACTTC	CASSIGGAGKNEQYF
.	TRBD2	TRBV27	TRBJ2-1	TGTGCCAGCAGTTTAGCGGGGGGGCTTTACAATGAGCAGTTCTTC	CASSLAGGLYNEQFF
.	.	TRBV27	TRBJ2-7	TGTGCCAGCAGTTTTCTTGGCAGGGATTCCTACGAGCAGTACTTC	CASSFLGRDSYEQYF
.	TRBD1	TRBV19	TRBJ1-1	TGTGCCAGTACCACGAGGGGGACAGTGGAGGCTTTCTTT	CASTTRGTVEAFF
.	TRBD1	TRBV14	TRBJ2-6	TGTGCCAGCAGCCAGTACGGGACAGGGCCCTCTGGGGCCAACGGCCTGACTTTC	CASSQYGTGPSGANGLTF
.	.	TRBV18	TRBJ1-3	TGTGCCAGCTCACTAGCCAGGGGCTCTGGAAACACCATATATTTT	CASSLARGSGNTIYF
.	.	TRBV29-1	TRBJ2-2	TGCAGCGTGGGCCCCTCGAACACCGGGGAGCTGTTTTTT	CSVGPSNTGELFF
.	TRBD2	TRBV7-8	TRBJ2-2	TGTGCCAGCAGCTCCCCCGCCGGACTAGCGGGGGGACGCACCGGGGAGCTGTTTTTT	CASSSPAGLAGGRTGELFF
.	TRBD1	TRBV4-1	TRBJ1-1	TGCGCCAGCAGCCGGCTGACAGGGGGTGAAGCTTTCTTT	CASSRLTGGEAFF
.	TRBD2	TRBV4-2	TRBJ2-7	TGTGCCAGCAGCCAAGATCTCAGCGGGGCCTACGAGCAGTACTTC	CASSQDLSGAYEQYF
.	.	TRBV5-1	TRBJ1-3	TGCGCCAGCAGCGCCAGCGGAGGAAACACCATATATTTT	CASSASGGNTIYF
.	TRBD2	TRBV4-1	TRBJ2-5	TGCGCCAGCAGCCAAGATCGATTAGCGGGGGAGACCCAGTACTTC	CASSQDRLAGETQYF
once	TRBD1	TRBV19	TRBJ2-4	TGTGCCAGTAGTGAGACAGGGGTGGAGCTGGACATTCAGTACTTC	CASSETGVELDIQYF
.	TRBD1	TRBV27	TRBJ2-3	TGTGCCAGCAGACGGCGGACAGGAGATAGCACAGATACGCAGTATTTT	CASRRRTGDSTDTQYF
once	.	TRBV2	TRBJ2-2	TGTGCCAGCAGTGCGTTAGGTAGCGATGTCGGGGAGCTGTTTTTT	CASSALGSDVGELFF